Each of the 30 T cell receptor beta chains below was sequenced from the same sample in a study of T cells in Graves' hyperthyroidism and ophthalmopathy. Amplified TCR beta CDR3 regions came from RNA transcripts. RT-PCR in the first round (using the HTBI primer set) targeted the TCR CDR3. Each CDR3 protein gets one entry after TCRdb re-called the multiplex PCR reads with MiXCR. This table holds 560,000 or so distinct CDR3 sequences, less than 20% found once. Material for sequencing was blood. The receptors were sampled from a man in his forties or fifties with Graves' ophthalmopathy.

The chain has TRBV18 and TRBJ2-4, with 7 nucleotides matching TRBD1. Germline V lookup: CDR1 KGHSH, CDR2 LQKENI. The CDR3 covers 13 residues. V lost 0 bases and J lost 15; bases outside the gene matches: 8. The DNA of the CDR3 is TGTGCCAGCTCACCACCGGGACAGCTGGACGCGTACTTC. This encodes CASSPPGQLDAYF.

V usage is TRBV9 and J usage is TRBJ2-3, with 9 positions matching TRBD1. The CDR3 is made up of 17 amino acids. The V gene's germline CDR1 is SGDLS and CDR2 YYNGEE. The V segment lost 4 bases and the J segment 0 bases; nucleotides outside the gene matches: 9. The CDR3 nucleotides are TGTGCCAGCAGCCCCAATCCCGGACAGGGGAGCACAGATACGCAGTATTTT. It specifies CASSPNPGQGSTDTQYF.

The table lists this clonotype with a few counts. The chain has TRBV6-1 and TRBJ2-2; D may correspond to TRBD1 or TRBD2 (5 bases each). V lost 8 bases and J 0 bases, leaving 13 bases between the germline ends. This CDR3 region has 15 residues. Germline values: CDR1 MNHNS, CDR2 SASEGT. This CDR3 reads CASRDSGANTGELFF. As DNA, the CDR3 is TGTGCCAGCCGCGACAGCGGAGCGAACACCGGGGAGCTGTTTTTT.

This clonotype was detected ten times or more. V gene TRBV20-1 combines with J gene TRBJ2-1; TRBD2 matches at 10 bases. Germline CDR1 reads DFQATT; CDR2 reads SNEGSKA (reference sequence). This CDR3 contains 14 residues. J gave up 5 bases and V 5 bases, and 6 bases lay outside the gene matches. The CDR3 nucleotides are TGCAGTGCTGGCCCTAGCGGGAGAAACAATGAGCAGTTCTTC. Amino acids: CSAGPSGRNNEQFF.

V is TRBV29-1 and J is TRBJ1-1, with a tentative D call TRBD1 (5 bases). The germline CDR1 and CDR2 sequences are SQVTM and ANQGSEA. The germline V and J ends were trimmed by 4 bases and 13 bases, with 13 bases remaining between them. This CDR3 is 10 amino acids long. The CDR3 protein is CSVGGREIFF. The CDR3 DNA reads TGCAGCGTTGGGGGCAGGGAAATTTTCTTT.

Ten or more counts support this clonotype. The CDR3 reads CSAEKTSLSYNEQFF. CDR3 sequence (DNA): TGCAGTGCTGAAAAGACTAGTCTAAGCTACAATGAGCAGTTCTTC. The rearrangement links TRBV20-1 to TRBJ2-1, with D maybe TRBD2 (6 bases). The CDR3 runs 15 residues. V was shortened by 5 bases and J by 3 bases, with 17 bases between the two germline ends. Germline CDR1 and CDR2: DFQATT and SNEGSKA (reference sequence).

The sample holds a few counts of this clonotype. The chain employs TRBV27 and TRBJ2-4, with 7 bases that match TRBD2. Per germline, CDR1 MNHEY and CDR2 SMNVEV (reference sequence). The V segment lost 2 bases and the J segment 10 bases; nucleotides outside the gene matches: 8. The CDR3 runs to 14 residues. CDR3 loop: CASSLVGGNQIQYF. DNA for the CDR3: TGTGCCAGCAGTTTAGTGGGAGGGAATCAGATTCAGTACTTC.

This clonotype was observed a handful of times. The J gene is TRBJ2-7, the V gene TRBV6-2 or TRBV6-3, with D perhaps TRBD1 (5 bases). The V end lost 9 bases, the J end lost 0 bases, and 9 bases lay between the germline ends. The CDR3 totals 12 residues. The germline V gene encodes CDR1 MNHEY and CDR2 SVGEGT. The CDR3 nucleotides are TGTGCCAGTACAGGCAACTCCTACGAGCAGTACTTC. Protein: CASTGNSYEQYF.

V and J are TRBV20-1 and TRBJ2-5; TRBD2 agrees at 8 bases. The V and J ends lost 6 bases and 3 bases, in that order; junction bases with no gene match: 6. This CDR3 comprises 13 residues. Per the germline V gene, CDR1 is DFQATT and CDR2 is SNEGSKA (reference sequence). The CDR3 is CSALGGAKETQYF. Here the CDR3 DNA reads TGCAGTGCACTCGGGGGGGCTAAAGAGACCCAGTACTTC.

The chain joins TRBV6-1 to TRBJ2-1; D is possibly TRBD1 or TRBD2 (5 bases each). Trimming took off 4 bases at V and 7 bases at J, with 11 bases between the two ends. This CDR3 region has 13 residues. Germline-derived CDR1 and CDR2 are MNHNS and SASEGT. The CDR3 protein is CASSGDGINEQFF. CDR3 nucleotide sequence: TGTGCCAGCAGTGGGGACGGGATTAATGAGCAGTTCTTC.

V gene TRBV27 combines with J gene TRBJ1-5; D remains ambiguous. Germline CDR1 and CDR2: MNHEY and SMNVEV (reference sequence). The CDR3 consists of 15 residues. Trimming pared 0 bases from V and 3 bases from J, leaving 9 bases between. CDR3 protein: CASSLSRPSNQPQHF. As DNA, the CDR3 is TGTGCCAGCAGTTTATCCCGACCCTCCAATCAGCCCCAGCATTTT.

Worth noting for this clonotype: This sequence may be a read error, since a much larger clone differs from it by one base. The chain has TRBV7-2 and TRBJ2-3, with D hard to call. CDR1 and CDR2 from the germline V gene are SGHTA and FQGNSA. The CDR3 contains 16 residues. The CDR3 sequence: CASSSLRRSESDMQYF. The CDR3 region has the DNA TGTGCCAGCAGCTCCTTGAGGCGGAGTGAGTCAGATATGCAGTATTTT.

The chain recombines TRBV28 with TRBJ1-2; D unclear. Germline CDR1 and CDR2: MDHEN and SYDVKM. The V end lost 8 bases, the J end lost 4 bases, and 11 bases lay between the germline ends. The CDR3 totals 12 residues. CDR3 sequence reads: CASGVSPYGYTF. As DNA, the CDR3 is TGTGCCAGCGGTGTTTCACCCTATGGCTACACCTTC.

This clonotype was counted at least ten times. The gene calls are TRBV10-3 and TRBJ2-7, with 14 bases lining up with TRBD2. Germline CDR1 reads ENHRY; CDR2 reads SYGVKD. CDR3 length: 16 residues. V lost 4 bases to trimming and J lost 5 bases; unmatched junction nucleotides: 7. As DNA, the CDR3 is TGTGCCATCAGTGGGTCCGGACTAGCGGGAGGCCACGAGCAGTACTTC. It translates to CAISGSGLAGGHEQYF.

This clonotype was counted between two and nine times. J is TRBJ2-1 and V is TRBV10-2; TRBD2 agrees at 9 bases. Per the germline V gene, CDR1 is WSHSY and CDR2 is SAAADI. J was trimmed by 5 bases and V by 2 bases; bases with no gene match: 7. The CDR3 runs to 16 residues. The CDR3 spells CASSEMRLADNNEQFF. The DNA for the CDR3 is TGCGCCAGCAGTGAGATGAGACTAGCGGACAACAATGAGCAGTTCTTC.

This clonotype has more than one count but fewer than ten. The chain is built from TRBV3-1 and TRBJ2-2; D is ambiguous. V lost 1 base, J lost 0 bases, and 6 bases lay in between. The CDR3 is 15 residues long. The germline gives CDR1 LGHDT, CDR2 YNNKEL (reference sequence). CDR3 sequence: CASSQGHPNTGELFF. DNA for the CDR3: TGTGCCAGCAGCCAAGGACACCCGAACACCGGGGAGCTGTTTTTT.

This clonotype was picked up a small number of times. The rearrangement links TRBV27 to TRBJ2-7; possibly TRBD1 for D (5 bases). The CDR3 is 13 residues long. The germline gives CDR1 MNHEY, CDR2 SMNVEV (reference sequence). With 3 bases removed from V and 5 bases from J, the gap between germline ends came to 11 bases. CDR3 DNA: TGTGCCAGCAGTTTGGGGCAGCCCCACGAGCAGTACTTC. Its protein product is CASSLGQPHEQYF.

Ten or more counts support this clonotype. CDR3 nucleotides: TGTGCCTGGAGTCTCGGGACACTGAACACCGGGGAGCTGTTTTTT. The encoded protein is CAWSLGTLNTGELFF. This chain joins TRBV30 and TRBJ2-2, with D possibly TRBD1 on 6 matching bases. Trimming removed 2 bases at V and 1 base at J, with 11 bases between. The CDR3 is 15 amino acids. Germline-derived CDR1 and CDR2 are GTSNPN and SVGIG (reference sequence).

This clonotype occurred a few times. The chain is built from TRBV10-3 and TRBJ2-7; D gene uncertain. Germline CDR1 and CDR2: ENHRY and SYGVKD. The CDR3 has 11 residues. The ends were cut back, 11 bases at V and 5 bases at J, with 13 bases in the middle. In DNA, the CDR3 is TGTGCCTACAAGGTTGGGAACGAGCAGTACTTC. Translated: CAYKVGNEQYF.

This chain uses TRBV3-1 with TRBJ1-1, with a possible D match to TRBD1 (6 bases). The CDR3 is 16 residues long. Per the germline V gene, CDR1 is LGHDT and CDR2 is YNNKEL (reference sequence). V was cut by 5 bases and J by 5 bases, with 21 bases left in between. The CDR3 DNA reads as TGTGCCAGCAGCGGCCGGGACACCCCAGTGGGGACTGAAGCTTTCTTT. Protein sequence: CASSGRDTPVGTEAFF.

V is TRBV19 and J is TRBJ1-2; 8 positions agree with TRBD1. V shed 9 bases, J shed 1 base, and the junction held 13 bases outside the gene matches. The V gene's germline CDR1 is LNHDA and CDR2 SQIVND (reference sequence). The CDR3 contains 16 residues. CDR3 sequence: CARRLLPGGGNYGYTF. In nucleotides, the CDR3 is TGTGCCAGGCGGCTCCTCCCAGGGGGCGGTAACTATGGCTACACCTTC.

This chain joins TRBV20-1 and TRBJ2-1; possibly TRBD1 or TRBD2 for D (5 bases each). Germline CDR1 reads DFQATT; CDR2 reads SNEGSKA (reference sequence). The CDR3 has 13 residues. V was cut by 8 bases and J by 5 bases, with 16 bases left in between. The CDR3 region is CSTGTQGHNEQFF. The CDR3 nucleotides are TGCAGTACCGGGACCCAAGGGCACAATGAGCAGTTCTTC.

The sample holds many counts of this clonotype. V usage is TRBV27 and J usage is TRBJ1-1, with 7 bases that match TRBD1. The germline CDR1 and CDR2 sequences are MNHEY and SMNVEV (reference sequence). The V and J ends lost 5 bases and 5 bases, in that order; junction bases with no gene match: 5. The CDR3 runs 13 residues. CDR3 in amino acids: CASSTTGETEAFF. For the CDR3, the DNA is TGTGCCAGCAGTACCACAGGGGAAACTGAAGCTTTCTTT.

The rearrangement joins TRBV11-2 to TRBJ1-3; D possibly corresponds to TRBD1 (6 bases). This CDR3 is built from 14 residues. Germline loops: CDR1 SGHAT, CDR2 FQNNGV. V lost 6 bases, J lost 1 base, and 10 bases lay in between. The CDR3 loop reads CASRPTGSGNTIYF. CDR3 sequence (DNA): TGTGCCAGCAGACCAACAGGGTCTGGAAACACCATATATTTT.

This clonotype was recorded at least ten times. This chain joins TRBV30 and TRBJ1-1; no clear D. Looked up from germline, CDR1 is GTSNPN and CDR2 is SVGIG (reference sequence). Trimming cost V 4 bases and J 0 bases, with 6 bases left between them. CDR3 size: 12 residues. The CDR3 here is CAWTLMNTEAFF. The CDR3, as DNA: TGTGCCTGGACACTAATGAACACTGAAGCTTTCTTT.

This clonotype appeared a few times. This rearrangement joins TRBV6-1 to TRBJ1-6; no firm D call. Deletions cut 7 bases from V and 0 bases from J, with 16 bases between. CDR1 and CDR2 from the germline V gene are MNHNS and SASEGT. The CDR3 runs 17 residues. The CDR3 loop is CASIRGALSSYNSPLHF. CDR3 in DNA: TGTGCCAGCATCAGAGGCGCATTGTCCTCCTATAATTCACCCCTCCACTTT.

This clonotype was observed a few times. The chain is built from TRBV28 and TRBJ2-7; TRBD1 agrees at 9 bases. The CDR3 sequence is 14 residues long. Germline values: CDR1 MDHEN, CDR2 SYDVKM. Trimming cost V 8 bases and J 4 bases; bases outside gene matches: 9. The CDR3: CASCRDREIYEQYF. In DNA, the CDR3 is TGTGCCAGCTGCCGGGACAGGGAAATTTACGAGCAGTACTTC.

J is TRBJ1-2 and V is TRBV10-3; possibly TRBD1 for D (5 bases). Trimming removed 0 bases from V and 0 bases from J, with 14 bases in between. The germline V gene encodes CDR1 ENHRY and CDR2 SYGVKD. The length of the CDR3 is 17 residues. CDR3: CAISESSRTLTNYGYTF. The CDR3 region has the DNA TGTGCCATCAGTGAGTCGAGCAGGACACTAACTAACTATGGCTACACCTTC.

The chain employs TRBV5-6 and TRBJ1-1, with D perhaps TRBD1 (6 bases). The CDR3 runs 14 residues. The V gene's germline CDR1 is SGHDT and CDR2 YYEEEE. Trimming took 4 bases from V and 4 from J, leaving 14 bases between them. The CDR3 region is CASSHLTGATEAFF. The CDR3 DNA reads TGTGCCAGCAGCCATTTAACGGGGGCCACTGAAGCTTTCTTT.

This clonotype was seen only a few times. This chain's CDR3 is CASSLGGQWNTGELFF. As DNA, the CDR3 is TGTGCCAGCAGCTTAGGAGGACAATGGAACACCGGGGAGCTGTTTTTT. This chain joins TRBV7-9 and TRBJ2-2; a weak D match, TRBD1 (5 bases). The ends were cut back, 1 base at V and 1 base at J, with 10 bases in the middle. The length of the CDR3 is 16 residues. Germline lookup yields CDR1 SEHNR and CDR2 FQNEAQ (reference sequence). The variable domain in full, with the rest retrieved from reference TRBV7-9 and TRBJ2-2, is DTGVSQNPRHKITKRGQNVTFRCDPISEHNRLYWYRQTLGQGPEFLTYFQNEAQLEKSRLLSDRFSAERPKGSFSTLEIQRTEQGDSAMYLCASSLGGQWNTGELFFGEGSRLTVL.